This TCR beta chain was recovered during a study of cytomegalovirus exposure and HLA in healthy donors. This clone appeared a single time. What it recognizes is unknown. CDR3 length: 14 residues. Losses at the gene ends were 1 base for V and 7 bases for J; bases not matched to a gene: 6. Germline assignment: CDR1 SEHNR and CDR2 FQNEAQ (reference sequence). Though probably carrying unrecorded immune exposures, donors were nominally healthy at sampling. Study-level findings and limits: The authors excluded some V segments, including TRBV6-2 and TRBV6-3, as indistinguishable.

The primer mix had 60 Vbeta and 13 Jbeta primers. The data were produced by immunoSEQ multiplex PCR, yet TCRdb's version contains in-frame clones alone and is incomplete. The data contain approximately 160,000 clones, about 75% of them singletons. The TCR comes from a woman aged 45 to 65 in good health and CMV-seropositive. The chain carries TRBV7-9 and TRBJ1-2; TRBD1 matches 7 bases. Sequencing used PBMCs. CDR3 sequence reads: CASSLESAGGGYTF. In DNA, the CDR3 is TGTGCCAGCAGCTTAGAGAGCGCAGGGGGTGGCTACACCTTC.